This TCR beta chain was sequenced during a study of glioma-infiltrating T cells after dendritic cell vaccination. This clone showed up just a few times. Assay used: immunoSEQ multiplex PCR; TCRdb lists only in-frame clones, some missing. The repertoire holds roughly 41,000 clones, with approximately 82% as singletons. The CDR3 extends over 14 amino acids. Germline V CDR1 and CDR2: SGDLS, YYNGEE. V was clipped by 4 bases and J by 7 bases; unmatched bases: 8. J is TRBJ1-2 and V is TRBV9; 9 bases match TRBD1. This receptor was taken from a human donor with glioblastoma. The input for sequencing was blood, taken before dendritic cell vaccination. CDR3 bases: TGTGCCAGCAGCTTGGACAGGGGTCAACGTGGCTACACCTTC. It yields the protein CASSLDRGQRGYTF.